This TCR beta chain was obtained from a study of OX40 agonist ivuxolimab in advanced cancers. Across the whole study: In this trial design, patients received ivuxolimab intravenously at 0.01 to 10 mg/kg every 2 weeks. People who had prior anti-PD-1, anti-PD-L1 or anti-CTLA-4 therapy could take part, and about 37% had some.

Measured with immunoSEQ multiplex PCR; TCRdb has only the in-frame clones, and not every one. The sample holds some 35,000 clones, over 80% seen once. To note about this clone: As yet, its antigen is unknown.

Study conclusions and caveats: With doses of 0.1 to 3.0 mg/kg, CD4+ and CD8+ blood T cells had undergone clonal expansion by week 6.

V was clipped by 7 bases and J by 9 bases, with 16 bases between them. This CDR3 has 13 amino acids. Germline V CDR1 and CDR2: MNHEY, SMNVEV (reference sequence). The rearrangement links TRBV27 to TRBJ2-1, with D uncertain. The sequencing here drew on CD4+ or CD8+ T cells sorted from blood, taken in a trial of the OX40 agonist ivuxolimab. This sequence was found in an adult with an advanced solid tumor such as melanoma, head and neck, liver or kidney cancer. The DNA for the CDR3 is TGTGCCAGCATGCCGTTAAAGGGCAGTGAGCAGTTCTTC. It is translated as CASMPLKGSEQFF.